This T cell receptor beta chain is from a study of metastatic and nonmetastatic thyroid tumors. None of the patients had undergone any treatment ahead of thyroid surgery. Using MiXCR, TCRdb reanalyzed the PCR reads. The top ten hold around 12% of the sample, which has about 13,000 clones, around 25% seen once. This clone came up many times. The sequence came from a female donor with papillary thyroid cancer or a benign thyroid nodule (not recorded which). Some clones in this sample may be carry-over from other donors' samples. The sequencing sample was made of adjacent normal tissue.

CDR3 nucleotide sequence: TGCGCCAGCAGCCAAGAAAGACGGGAAGAGACCCAGTACTTC. It specifies CASSQERREETQYF. This rearrangement joins TRBV4-1 to TRBJ2-5; D call uncertain. This CDR3 region has 14 residues. V lost 0 bases and J 3 bases, leaving 8 bases between the germline ends. CDR1 is MGHRA and CDR2 is YSYEKL in the germline V gene.